What follows describes a single T cell receptor (beta chain). Its antigen is currently unknown. The data were taken from a study of cytomegalovirus exposure and HLA in healthy donors. Whole-study findings and limits: TCR beta chains numbering more than 150 were designated cytomegalovirus-associated. Reports indicated that the classifier achieved high specificity and sensitivity in diagnosing cytomegalovirus status.

The CDR3 is 14 amino acids. Germline V lookup: CDR1 MNHEY, CDR2 SVGAGI. Trimming removed 6 bases at V and 4 bases at J, with 15 bases between. Profiled with immunoSEQ multiplex PCR; TCRdb holds only in-frame clones, not every one. The sample lists 210,000 or so clones; 70% to 90% were seen once. The source is a woman aged 18-30 years in good health and CMV-seronegative. V and J are TRBV6-5 and TRBJ1-2; unclear D gene. Sequencing was performed on PBMCs. This chain's CDR3 is CASSASSVIYGYTF. CDR3 coding DNA: TGTGCCAGCAGCGCTAGTTCTGTGATCTATGGCTACACCTTC.